The source of this T cell receptor beta chain is a study of PD-L1 blockade in urothelial cancer. Profiled with immunoSEQ multiplex PCR; TCRdb holds only in-frame clones, not every one. This sample carries about 48,000 clones, roughly 80% of them seen once, and the ten largest clones take around 10%. CDR1 is GTSNPN, CDR2 SVGIG, per germline (reference sequence). Trimming pared 8 bases from V and 6 bases from J, leaving 13 bases between. The CDR3 has 12 residues. Regarding time point: peripheral blood 6 weeks after treatment start. The clonotype was recovered from a man in his 70s with urothelial cancer. The V call is TRBV30, the J call TRBJ2-2, with D perhaps matching TRBD1 (6 bases). The starting material was PBMCs, obtained around atezolizumab (anti-PD-L1) treatment. CDR3: CARAGDAGELFF. The CDR3 nucleotides are TGTGCCCGTGCAGGGGACGCCGGGGAGCTGTTTTTT.